This paragraph reports one T cell receptor (beta chain). Its antigen is not known. The sample is drawn from a study of cytomegalovirus exposure and HLA in healthy donors. Study findings and constraints: According to an earlier analysis, most TCR beta V segments yielded productive rearrangements about 87% or about 30% of the time.

Primers included in the PCR were 60 Vbeta and 13 Jbeta primers. Profiling relied on immunoSEQ multiplex PCR, and the TCRdb table lists in-frame clones only, not all of them. The table includes 90,000 to 130,000 clones, around three quarters detected once. Trimming stripped 6 bases from V and 6 bases from J, with 11 bases between. CDR3 length equals 12 residues. Germline V gene data show CDR1 as MDHEN and CDR2 as SYDVKM. The chain combines TRBV28 with TRBJ1-2; D may be TRBD1 (6 bases). Input material: PBMCs. The sequence was collected from a woman in her twenties or thirties in good health and CMV-seronegative. As DNA, the CDR3 is TGTGCCAGCAGCATAACAGGGAATGGCTACACCTTC. Residues: CASSITGNGYTF.